This T cell receptor (beta chain) was captured in a study of T cell responses to AZD1222 COVID-19 vaccine. Study observations and caveats: As reported, nearly half of all spike-specific TCRs target variant regions that are unmutated. Spike as a whole was targeted by vaccine-associated CD4 TCRs, dominant at 160-218 and 743-854. The donor group comprised mostly white British people and more females; the analysis possibly underestimated clonal diversity. Only a handful of AZD1222 recipients, several in all, had baseline seropositivity.

There are 14 residues in the CDR3. Germline CDR1 MDHEN, CDR2 SYDVKM. V lost 10 bases, J lost 4 bases, and 8 bases stayed unmatched. This clone appeared once. Antigen unknown. Produced via immunoSEQ multiplex PCR; TCRdb's table is partial and in-frame only. The sample lists some 96,000 clones, 85% to 95% occurring once. The TCR originated in an adult in good health. This chain links TRBV28 with TRBJ2-2, with 8 nucleotides matching TRBD1. This specimen consisted of peripheral blood, obtained on day 0 of AZD1222 vaccination. The CDR3: CATSGQGRTGELFF. In DNA, the CDR3 is TGTGCCACCTCAGGACAGGGTCGCACCGGGGAGCTGTTTTTT.